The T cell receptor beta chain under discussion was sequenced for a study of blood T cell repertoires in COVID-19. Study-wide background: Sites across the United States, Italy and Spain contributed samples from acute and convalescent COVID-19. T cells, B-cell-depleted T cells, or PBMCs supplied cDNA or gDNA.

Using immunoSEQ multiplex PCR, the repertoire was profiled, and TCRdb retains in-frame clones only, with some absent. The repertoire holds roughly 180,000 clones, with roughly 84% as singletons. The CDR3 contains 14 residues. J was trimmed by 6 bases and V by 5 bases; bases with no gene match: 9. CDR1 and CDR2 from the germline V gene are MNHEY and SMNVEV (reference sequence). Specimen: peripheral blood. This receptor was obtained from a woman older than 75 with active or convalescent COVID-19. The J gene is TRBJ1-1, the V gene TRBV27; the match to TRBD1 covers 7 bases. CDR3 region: CASSLNQGVAEAFF. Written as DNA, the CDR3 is TGTGCCAGCAGTCTAAACCAGGGGGTAGCTGAAGCTTTCTTT.